Reported below is one T cell receptor (beta chain). As yet, its antigen is unknown. The sample comes from a study of T cells in localized non-small cell lung cancer. This table comes from immunoSEQ multiplex PCR, and its TCRdb copy is limited to in-frame clones, with some not included. The table shows 30,000 to 40,000 clones, with roughly 86% occurring only once. The study's findings and limits: Patients showing higher blood T cell density tended to see longer overall survival.

The sample in question was peripheral blood, obtained before any cancer treatment. The TCR sequence derives from a woman aged 40-70 years with stage I lung adenocarcinoma.

Here the CDR3 DNA reads TGTGCCAGCAGCCAATGGACAGGGCAAGAGACCCAGTACTTC. Translating gives CASSQWTGQETQYF. The chain links TRBV5-6 to TRBJ2-5; the match to TRBD1 covers 8 bases. This CDR3 region has 14 residues. Germline CDR1 and CDR2: SGHDT and YYEEEE. The V gene end was trimmed by 4 bases and the J gene end by 2 bases; junction bases not matched to a gene: 4.